Listed below are T cell receptor beta chains from one sample, sequenced in a study of Ad26.COV2.S vaccination and SARS-CoV-2 variants. The protocol was immunoSEQ multiplex PCR, while the TCRdb copy is restricted to in-frame clones and leaves out a portion. Of roughly 400,000 clones listed, roughly 90% are singletons. Source: peripheral blood, taken in a trial of Ad26.COV2.S vaccine versus placebo. These TCRs come from a person between 18 and 65 years old who received the Ad26.COV2.S COVID-19 vaccine or a placebo. Both conserved end residues are part of each CDR3. The D gene is left open where the match is weak. Clone size appears in some rows only: once, few, many, or a class for an expanded clone.

v_call	clone_size	j_call	d_call	cdr3_nt	cdr3_aa
TRBV10-3	few	TRBJ1-1	-	TGTGCCATCAGTGATTCGGGAACCGGCGAAGCTTTCTTT	CAISDSGTGEAFF
TRBV2	-	TRBJ1-4	TRBD1	TGTGCCAGCAGAATAGGGACAGGCACTAATGAAAAACTGTTTTTT	CASRIGTGTNEKLFF
TRBV9	-	TRBJ2-1	TRBD1	TGTGCCAGCAGCGTATCACTTCCGGGACAGGACTACAATGAGCAGTTCTTC	CASSVSLPGQDYNEQFF
TRBV11-2	-	TRBJ2-1	-	TGTGCCAGCAGCTTAGGGGGGCAGCGCCTCAATGAGCAGTTCTTC	CASSLGGQRLNEQFF
TRBV6-6	-	TRBJ1-3	TRBD1	TGTGCCAGCAGTCGTACAGGGGGGACTGGAAACACCATATATTTT	CASSRTGGTGNTIYF
TRBV28	-	TRBJ1-2	-	TGTGCCAGCAGTTTAACCATGGGGGGCGGCGGCTACACCTTC	CASSLTMGGGGYTF
TRBV28	-	TRBJ1-1	-	TGTGCCAGCAGTCCACCAGACAGCATGTGGACTGAAGCTTTCTTT	CASSPPDSMWTEAFF
TRBV28	-	TRBJ2-5	-	TGTGCCAGCAGTTTCCTGGCGGGAATACAAGAGACCCAGTACTTC	CASSFLAGIQETQYF
TRBV7-9	-	TRBJ2-3	-	TGTGCCAGCAGCTTAGTGACTAACTCAGCAGATACGCAGTATTTT	CASSLVTNSADTQYF
TRBV11-3	-	TRBJ2-1	-	TGTGCCAGCAGCTTAGCACCGAGACAATTCGCGCAGTTCTTC	CASSLAPRQFAQFF
TRBV5-1	-	TRBJ2-3	-	TGCGCCAGCAGCACCGGGACAATCGCAGATACGCAGTATTTT	CASSTGTIADTQYF
TRBV6-5	-	TRBJ2-1	-	TGTGCCAGCAGCCGGAGGGGCTACAATGAGCAGTTCTTC	CASSRRGYNEQFF
TRBV18	-	TRBJ2-1	TRBD2	TGTGCCAGCTCACCAAGGCAAACTAGCGGGAGTAATGAGCAGTTCTTC	CASSPRQTSGSNEQFF
TRBV19	once	TRBJ2-6	TRBD1	TGTGCCAGTAGTCCGGGACAGGTCTCTGGGGCCAACGTCCTGACTTTC	CASSPGQVSGANVLTF
TRBV28	once	TRBJ2-7	TRBD1	TGTGCCAGCAGTGACTATTCGGGACAGGGGAACGAGCAGTACTTC	CASSDYSGQGNEQYF
TRBV28	-	TRBJ2-7	-	TGTGCCAGCAGCGGAGCGGACACCGCTTCATACGAGCAGTACTTC	CASSGADTASYEQYF
TRBV5-6	-	TRBJ2-2	TRBD2	TGTGCCAGCGAGGGGTTCGGGAGCGGGGACACCGGGGAGCTGTTTTTT	CASEGFGSGDTGELFF
TRBV28	-	TRBJ2-2	TRBD2	TGTGCCAGCAGTTCTGGACTAGCGGGAGGGCTGAGGCCCGGGGAGCTGTTTTTT	CASSSGLAGGLRPGELFF
TRBV11-3	-	TRBJ2-7	TRBD1	TGTGCCAGCAGCAGGGGACAGGGGTCGTCCTACGAGCAGTACTTC	CASSRGQGSSYEQYF
TRBV29-1	-	TRBJ1-1	-	TGCAGCGTTTCCGGGCCGGCCGAAGCTTTCTTT	CSVSGPAEAFF
TRBV5-4	-	TRBJ2-6	-	TGTGCCAGCAGATCAGACTTGGGACGGAGGGCGAGGGGGGCCAACGTCCTGACTTTC	CASRSDLGRRARGANVLTF
TRBV28	-	TRBJ1-5	-	TGTGCCAGCAGTTCGTTGGATCAGCCCCAGCATTTT	CASSSLDQPQHF
TRBV6-5	-	TRBJ2-3	-	TGTGCCAGCAGTACAAGAGGAGATACGCAGTATTTT	CASSTRGDTQYF